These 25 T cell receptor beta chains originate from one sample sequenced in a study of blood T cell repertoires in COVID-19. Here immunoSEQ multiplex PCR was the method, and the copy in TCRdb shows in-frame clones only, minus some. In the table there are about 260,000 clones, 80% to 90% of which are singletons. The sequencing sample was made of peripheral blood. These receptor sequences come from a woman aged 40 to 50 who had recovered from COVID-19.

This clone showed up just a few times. The CDR3 protein is CASSQDRAGYGYTF. Written as DNA, the CDR3 is TGTGCCAGCAGCCAAGACAGGGCGGGCTATGGCTACACCTTC. V and J are TRBV13 and TRBJ1-2; TRBD1 matches 7 bases. V shed 5 bases, J shed 4 bases, and the junction held 7 bases outside the gene matches. CDR1 is PRHDT and CDR2 is FYEKMQ in the germline V gene (reference sequence). The CDR3 contains 14 residues.

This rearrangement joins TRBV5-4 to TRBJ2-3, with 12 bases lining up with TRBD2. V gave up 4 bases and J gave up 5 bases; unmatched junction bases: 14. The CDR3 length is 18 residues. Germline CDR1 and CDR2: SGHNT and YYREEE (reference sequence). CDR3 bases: TGTGCCAGCAGCCCTAGCCTACTAGCGGGGGGCCGGAGAGATACGCAGTATTTT. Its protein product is CASSPSLLAGGRRDTQYF.

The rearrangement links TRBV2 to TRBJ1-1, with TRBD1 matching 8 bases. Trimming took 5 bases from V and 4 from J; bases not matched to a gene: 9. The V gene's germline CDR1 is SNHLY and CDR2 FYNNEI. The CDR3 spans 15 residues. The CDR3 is CASSNQGASITEAFF. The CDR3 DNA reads TGTGCCAGCAGTAATCAGGGGGCGTCGATCACTGAAGCTTTCTTT.

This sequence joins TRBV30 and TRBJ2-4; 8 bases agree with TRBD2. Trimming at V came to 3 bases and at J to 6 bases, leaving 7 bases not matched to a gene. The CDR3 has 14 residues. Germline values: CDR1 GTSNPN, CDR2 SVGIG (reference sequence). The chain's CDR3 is CAWSRGGEINIQYF. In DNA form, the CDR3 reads TGTGCCTGGAGCCGGGGGGGGGAGATAAACATTCAGTACTTC. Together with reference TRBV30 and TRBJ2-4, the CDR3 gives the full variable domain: SQTIHQWPATLVQPVGSPLSLECTVEGTSNPNLYWYRQAAGRGLQLLFYSVGIGQISSEVPQNLSASRPQDRQFILSSKKLLLSDSGFYLCAWSRGGEINIQYFGAGTRLSVL.

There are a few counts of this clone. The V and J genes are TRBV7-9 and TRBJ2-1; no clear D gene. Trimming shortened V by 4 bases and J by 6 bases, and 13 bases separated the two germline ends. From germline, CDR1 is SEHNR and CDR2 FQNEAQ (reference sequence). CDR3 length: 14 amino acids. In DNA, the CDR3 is TGTGCCAGCAGCTCCCCACTACGACCCAATGAGCAGTTCTTC. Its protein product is CASSSPLRPNEQFF.

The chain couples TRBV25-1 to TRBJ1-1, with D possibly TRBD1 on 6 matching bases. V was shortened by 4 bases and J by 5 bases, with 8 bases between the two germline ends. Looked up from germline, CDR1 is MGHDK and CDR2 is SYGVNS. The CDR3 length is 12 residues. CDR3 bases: TGTGCCAGCAGTGGACAGGCGACTGAAGCTTTCTTT. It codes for CASSGQATEAFF.

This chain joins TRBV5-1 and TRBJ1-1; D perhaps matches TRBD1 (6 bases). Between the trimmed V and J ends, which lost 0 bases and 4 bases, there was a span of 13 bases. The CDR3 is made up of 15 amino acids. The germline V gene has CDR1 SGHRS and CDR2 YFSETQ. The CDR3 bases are TGCGCCAGCAGCTTGGCAGGGGCCGAGAGCACTGAAGCTTTCTTT. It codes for CASSLAGAESTEAFF.

The CDR3 reads CASSPDGGVAEQYF. CDR3 sequence (DNA): TGTGCCAGCTCACCAGATGGGGGGGTCGCGGAGCAGTACTTC. The V gene is TRBV18, the J gene TRBJ2-7; 7 positions match TRBD2. The length of the CDR3 is 14 residues. Germline V lookup: CDR1 KGHSH, CDR2 LQKENI. With 2 bases clipped from V and 7 bases from J, the junction kept 8 bases outside the gene matches.

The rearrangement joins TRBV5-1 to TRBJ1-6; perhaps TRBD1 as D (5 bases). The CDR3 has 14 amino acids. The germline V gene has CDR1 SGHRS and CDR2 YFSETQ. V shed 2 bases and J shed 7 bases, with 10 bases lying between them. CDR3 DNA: TGCGCCAGCAGCTTCGGGGGGAACAATTCACCCCTCCACTTT. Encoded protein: CASSFGGNNSPLHF.

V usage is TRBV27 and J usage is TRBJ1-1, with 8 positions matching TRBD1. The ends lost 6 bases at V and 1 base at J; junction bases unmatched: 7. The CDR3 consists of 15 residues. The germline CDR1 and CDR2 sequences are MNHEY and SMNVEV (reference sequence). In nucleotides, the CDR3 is TGTGCCAGCAGGGTCAGGGGGCGGAGGAACACTGAAGCTTTCTTT. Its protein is CASRVRGRRNTEAFF.

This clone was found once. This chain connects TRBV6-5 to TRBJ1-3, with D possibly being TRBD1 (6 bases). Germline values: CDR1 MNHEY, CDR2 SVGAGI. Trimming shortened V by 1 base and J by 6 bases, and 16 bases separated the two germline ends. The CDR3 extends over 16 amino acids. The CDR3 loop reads CASSYFRGALENTIYF. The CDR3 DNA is TGTGCCAGCAGTTACTTTCGGGGGGCGCTGGAAAACACCATATATTTT.

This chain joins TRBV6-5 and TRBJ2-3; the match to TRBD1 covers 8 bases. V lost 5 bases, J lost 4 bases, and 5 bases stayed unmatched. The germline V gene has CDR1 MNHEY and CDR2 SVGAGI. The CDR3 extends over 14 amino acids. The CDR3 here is CASSHGQGADTQYF. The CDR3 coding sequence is TGTGCCAGCAGTCACGGACAGGGTGCAGATACGCAGTATTTT.

The CDR3 loop reads CSVGQGNEQFF. The CDR3 bases are TGCAGTGTGGGACAGGGAAATGAGCAGTTCTTC. This chain uses TRBV20-1 with TRBJ2-1, with TRBD1 matching over 9 bases. This CDR3 region has 11 residues. J gave up 7 bases and V 7 bases, and 2 bases lay outside the gene matches. The germline gives CDR1 DFQATT, CDR2 SNEGSKA (reference sequence).

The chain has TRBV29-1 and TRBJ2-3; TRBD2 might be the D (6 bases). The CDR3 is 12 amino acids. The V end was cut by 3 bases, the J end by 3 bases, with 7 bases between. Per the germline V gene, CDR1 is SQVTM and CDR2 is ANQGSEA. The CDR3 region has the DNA TGCAGCGTTGATGCGGGGACAGATACGCAGTATTTT. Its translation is CSVDAGTDTQYF.

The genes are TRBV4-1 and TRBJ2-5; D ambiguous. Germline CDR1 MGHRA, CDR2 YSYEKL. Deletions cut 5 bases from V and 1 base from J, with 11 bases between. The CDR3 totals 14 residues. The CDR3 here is CASSTTSTQETQYF. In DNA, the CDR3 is TGCGCCAGCAGCACGACATCCACCCAAGAGACCCAGTACTTC.

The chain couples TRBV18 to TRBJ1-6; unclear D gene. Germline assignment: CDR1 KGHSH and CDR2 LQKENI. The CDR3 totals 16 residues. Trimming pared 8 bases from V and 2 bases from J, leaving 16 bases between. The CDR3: CASKYMEGPYNSPLHF. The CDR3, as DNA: TGTGCCAGCAAGTACATGGAGGGCCCCTATAATTCACCCCTCCACTTT.

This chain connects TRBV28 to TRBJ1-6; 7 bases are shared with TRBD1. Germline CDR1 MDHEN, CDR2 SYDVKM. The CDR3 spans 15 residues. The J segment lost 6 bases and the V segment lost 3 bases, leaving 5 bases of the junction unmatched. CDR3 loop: CASSFGGQTNSPLHF. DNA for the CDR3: TGTGCCAGCAGTTTCGGGGGACAGACTAATTCACCCCTCCACTTT.

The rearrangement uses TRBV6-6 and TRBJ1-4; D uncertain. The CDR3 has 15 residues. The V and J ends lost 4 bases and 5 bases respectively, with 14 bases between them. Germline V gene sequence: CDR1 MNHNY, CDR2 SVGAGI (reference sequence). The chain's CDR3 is CASSFPGQLNEKLFF. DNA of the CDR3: TGTGCCAGCAGTTTTCCGGGTCAGCTAAATGAAAAACTGTTTTTT.

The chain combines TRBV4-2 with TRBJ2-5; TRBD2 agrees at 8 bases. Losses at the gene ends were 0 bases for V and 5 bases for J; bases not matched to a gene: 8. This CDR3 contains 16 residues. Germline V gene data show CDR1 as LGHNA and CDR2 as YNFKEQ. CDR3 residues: CASSQDPSGGAETQYF. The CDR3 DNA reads TGTGCCAGCAGCCAAGATCCGAGCGGGGGAGCGGAGACCCAGTACTTC.

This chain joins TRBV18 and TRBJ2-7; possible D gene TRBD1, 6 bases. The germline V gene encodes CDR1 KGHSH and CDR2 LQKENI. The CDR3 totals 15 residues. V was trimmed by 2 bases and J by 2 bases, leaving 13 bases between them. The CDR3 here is CASSPFVGAPYEQYF. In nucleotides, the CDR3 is TGTGCCAGCTCACCATTTGTGGGGGCCCCCTACGAGCAGTACTTC.

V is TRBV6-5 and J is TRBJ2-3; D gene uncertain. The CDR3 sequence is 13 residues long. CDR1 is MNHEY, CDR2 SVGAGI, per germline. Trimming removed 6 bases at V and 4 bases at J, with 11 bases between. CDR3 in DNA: TGTGCCAGCAGGGCCGTGGCAGCAGATACGCAGTATTTT. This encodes CASRAVAADTQYF.

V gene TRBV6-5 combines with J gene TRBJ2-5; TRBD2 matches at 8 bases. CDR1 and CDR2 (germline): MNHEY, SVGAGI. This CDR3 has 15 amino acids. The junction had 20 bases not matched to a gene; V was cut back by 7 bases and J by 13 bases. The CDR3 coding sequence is TGTGCCAGCAACAAACTCGCGGGGGGCCCCCTTGGTCTGTACTTC. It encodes CASNKLAGGPLGLYF.

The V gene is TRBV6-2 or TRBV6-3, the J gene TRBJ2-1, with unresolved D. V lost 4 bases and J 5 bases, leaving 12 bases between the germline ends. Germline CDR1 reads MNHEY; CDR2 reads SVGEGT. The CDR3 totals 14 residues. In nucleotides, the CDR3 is TGTGCCAGCAGTTCAAGAGGCTGGGACAATGAGCAGTTCTTC. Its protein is CASSSRGWDNEQFF.

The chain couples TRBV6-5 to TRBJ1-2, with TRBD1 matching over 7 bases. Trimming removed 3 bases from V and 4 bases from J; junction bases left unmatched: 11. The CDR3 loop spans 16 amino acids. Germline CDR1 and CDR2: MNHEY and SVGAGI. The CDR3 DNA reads TGTGCCAGCAGTTATGACAGGGCTACTATTACCTATGGCTACACCTTC. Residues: CASSYDRATITYGYTF.

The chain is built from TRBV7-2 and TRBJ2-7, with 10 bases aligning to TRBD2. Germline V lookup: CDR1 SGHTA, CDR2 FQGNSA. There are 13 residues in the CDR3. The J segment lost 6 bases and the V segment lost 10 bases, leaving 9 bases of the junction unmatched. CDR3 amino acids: CAIGLAGAGEQYF. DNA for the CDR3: TGTGCCATAGGGCTAGCGGGGGCGGGCGAGCAGTACTTC.